The T cell receptor (beta chain) under discussion was sequenced for a study of blood T cell repertoires in COVID-19. Study-wide background: From T cells, B-cell-depleted T cells, or PBMCs came the material, which was cDNA or gDNA.

Trimming stripped 1 base from V and 0 bases from J, with 13 bases between. CDR1 and CDR2 (germline): SGHTA, FQGNSA. The CDR3 length is 17 residues. Per the original methods: Estimated nucleated cell counts came from reference gene primer amplification. Using immunoSEQ multiplex PCR, the repertoire was profiled, and TCRdb retains in-frame clones only, with some absent. V and J calls and clone size are those listed in that table; D and trimming were worked out from the DNA. The repertoire has 100,000 to 150,000 clones, roughly 90% of them found once; the top ten carry roughly 8%. The specimen was peripheral blood. This TCR derives from a man aged 45 to 65 with acute or convalescent COVID-19. The gene calls are TRBV7-2 and TRBJ1-3; unclear D gene. DNA of the CDR3: TGTGCCAGCAGCTTAGTAGGCCGTGGGAGCTCTGGAAACACCATATATTTT. It is translated as CASSLVGRGSSGNTIYF. Based on the CDR3 plus reference TRBV7-2 and TRBJ1-3, the full variable domain is GAGVSQSPSNKVTEKGKDVELRCDPISGHTALYWYRQSLGQGLEFLIYFQGNSAPDKSGLPSDRFSAERTGGSVSTLTIQRTQQEDSAVYLCASSLVGRGSSGNTIYFGEGSWLTVV.